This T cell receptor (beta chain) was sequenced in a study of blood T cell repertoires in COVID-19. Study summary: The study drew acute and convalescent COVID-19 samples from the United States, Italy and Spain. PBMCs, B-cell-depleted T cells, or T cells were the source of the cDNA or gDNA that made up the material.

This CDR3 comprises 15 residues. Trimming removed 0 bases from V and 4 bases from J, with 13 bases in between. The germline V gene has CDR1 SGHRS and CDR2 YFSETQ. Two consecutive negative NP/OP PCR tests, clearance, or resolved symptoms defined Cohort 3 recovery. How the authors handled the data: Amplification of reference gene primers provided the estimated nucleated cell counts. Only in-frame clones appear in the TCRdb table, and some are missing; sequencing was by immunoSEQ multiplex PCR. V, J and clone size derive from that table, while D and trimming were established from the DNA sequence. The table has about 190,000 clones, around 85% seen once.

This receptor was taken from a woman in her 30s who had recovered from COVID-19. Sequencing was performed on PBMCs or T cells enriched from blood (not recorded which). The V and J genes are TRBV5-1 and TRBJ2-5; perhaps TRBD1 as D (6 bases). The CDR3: CASSLGSGALETQYF. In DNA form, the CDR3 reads TGCGCCAGCAGCTTGGGGTCAGGGGCCCTAGAGACCCAGTACTTC.